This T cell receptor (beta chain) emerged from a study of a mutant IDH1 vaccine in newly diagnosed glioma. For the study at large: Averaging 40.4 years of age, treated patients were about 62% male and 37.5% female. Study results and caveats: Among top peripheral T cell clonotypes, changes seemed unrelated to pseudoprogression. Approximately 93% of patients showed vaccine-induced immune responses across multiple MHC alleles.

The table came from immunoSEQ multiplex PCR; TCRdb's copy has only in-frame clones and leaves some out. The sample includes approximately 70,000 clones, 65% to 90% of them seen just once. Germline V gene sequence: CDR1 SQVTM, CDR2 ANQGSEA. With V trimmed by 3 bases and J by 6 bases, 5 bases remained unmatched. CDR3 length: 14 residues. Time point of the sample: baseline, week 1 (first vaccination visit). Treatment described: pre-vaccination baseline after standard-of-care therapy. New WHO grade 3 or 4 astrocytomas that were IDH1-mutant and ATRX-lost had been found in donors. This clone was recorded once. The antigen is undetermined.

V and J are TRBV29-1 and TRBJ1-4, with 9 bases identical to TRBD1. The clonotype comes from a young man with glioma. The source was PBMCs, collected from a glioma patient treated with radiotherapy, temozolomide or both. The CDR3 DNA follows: TGCAGCGTTGACAGGACAGGGGAGGATGAAAAACTGTTTTTT. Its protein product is CSVDRTGEDEKLFF.